These 28 T cell receptor beta chains were all obtained from the same sample, sequenced in a study of T cell responses to AZD1222 COVID-19 vaccine. The table came from immunoSEQ multiplex PCR; TCRdb's copy has only in-frame clones and leaves some out. The sample comprises more than 100,000 clones, under 90% of which are singletons, and approximately 7.5% rests with the top ten. Sequenced here: peripheral blood, sampled on day 0 of AZD1222 vaccination. The receptors stem from an adult in good health.

The chain joins TRBV30 to TRBJ2-1; D is perhaps TRBD1 or TRBD2 (5 bases each). Per germline, CDR1 GTSNPN and CDR2 SVGIG (reference sequence). Trimming took 3 bases from V and 0 from J, leaving 9 bases between them. This CDR3 has 14 residues. For the CDR3, the DNA is TGTGCCTGGAGCGAGGGGTACTCCTACAATGAGCAGTTCTTC. This gives the protein CAWSEGYSYNEQFF.

The chain employs TRBV5-1 and TRBJ2-3, with D unresolved. V dropped 3 bases and J dropped 2 bases, with 4 bases sitting between them. Germline CDR1 and CDR2: SGHRS and YFSETQ. The CDR3 has 12 residues. This CDR3 reads CASSYHTDTQYF. The DNA of the CDR3 is TGCGCCAGCAGCTACCACACAGATACGCAGTATTTT.

This clone was seen a single time. The rearrangement joins TRBV18 to TRBJ2-5, with D maybe TRBD2 (6 bases). The V and J ends lost 3 bases and 0 bases respectively, with 11 bases between them. The CDR3 has 15 residues. CDR1 and CDR2 from the germline V gene are KGHSH and LQKENI. In nucleotides, the CDR3 is TGTGCCAGCTCACCTTCGGGACTGCACCAAGAGACCCAGTACTTC. Protein sequence: CASSPSGLHQETQYF.

The V gene is TRBV27, the J gene TRBJ1-5, with D possibly being TRBD1 (5 bases). The CDR3 consists of 17 residues. Deletions cut 6 bases from V and 0 bases from J, with 18 bases between. The germline gives CDR1 MNHEY, CDR2 SMNVEV (reference sequence). CDR3 DNA sequence: TGTGCCAGCAGAACCTCCTTCCAGGGTTATAGCAATCAGCCCCAGCATTTT. The encoded protein is CASRTSFQGYSNQPQHF.

The chain links TRBV6-5 to TRBJ2-4; TRBD2 matches 11 bases. The CDR3 extends over 15 amino acids. Germline values: CDR1 MNHEY, CDR2 SVGAGI. V dropped 6 bases and J dropped 3; count of bases not matched to a gene: 4. This CDR3 reads CASRAGTSGKNIQYF. The CDR3 bases are TGTGCCAGCAGGGCGGGGACTAGCGGCAAAAACATTCAGTACTTC.

The chain has TRBV19 and TRBJ1-5, with 7 bases aligning to TRBD1. CDR1 LNHDA and CDR2 SQIVND come from the germline V gene (reference sequence). V shed 7 bases and J 2 bases; nucleotides not matched to a gene: 8. This CDR3 is built from 15 residues. The CDR3 sequence is CASMGDSIGNQPQHF. CDR3 coding DNA: TGTGCCAGTATGGGGGACAGCATAGGCAATCAGCCCCAGCATTTT.

This clone was recorded a few times. The J gene is TRBJ1-3, the V gene TRBV5-1; D gene uncertain. The germline CDR1 and CDR2 sequences are SGHRS and YFSETQ. V lost 1 base, J lost 0 bases, and 17 bases lay in between. There are 18 residues in the CDR3. In DNA form, the CDR3 reads TGCGCCAGCAGCTTGTGGTATGGTGGTCCGATCTCTGGAAACACCATATATTTT. This codes for CASSLWYGGPISGNTIYF.

The rearrangement uses TRBV24-1 and TRBJ2-3; D remains ambiguous. With 2 bases removed from V and 6 bases from J, the gap between germline ends came to 2 bases. The CDR3 runs to 11 residues. Germline-derived CDR1 and CDR2 are KGHDR and SFDVKD. Written as DNA, the CDR3 is TGTGCCACCAGTGATTCGGATACGCAGTATTTT. This translates into CATSDSDTQYF.

The chain employs TRBV18 and TRBJ1-5; D not resolved. Per germline, CDR1 KGHSH and CDR2 LQKENI. The CDR3 is 13 amino acids. Trimming cost V 3 bases and J 7 bases, with 10 bases left between them. The CDR3 DNA reads TGTGCCAGCTCACCTTCCGACAACCAGCCCCAGCATTTT. Residues: CASSPSDNQPQHF.

This rearrangement joins TRBV6-1 to TRBJ1-3; D not resolved. Germline CDR1 reads MNHNS; CDR2 reads SASEGT. The CDR3 is made up of 14 amino acids. Trimming stripped 3 bases from V and 0 bases from J, with 6 bases between. CDR3 bases: TGTGCCAGCAGTGACACATACTCTGGAAACACCATATATTTT. It encodes CASSDTYSGNTIYF.

This sequence joins TRBV30 and TRBJ1-5, with a tentative D call TRBD1 (5 bases). CDR1 is GTSNPN and CDR2 is SVGIG in the germline V gene (reference sequence). The CDR3 length is 13 residues. With 4 bases removed from V and 2 bases from J, the gap between germline ends came to 9 bases. Here the CDR3 DNA reads TGTGCCTGGACCGTGGGGGGCAATCAGCCCCAGCATTTT. This encodes CAWTVGGNQPQHF. The entire variable domain, with the rest obtained from reference TRBV30 and TRBJ1-5, is as follows: SQTIHQWPATLVQPVGSPLSLECTVEGTSNPNLYWYRQAAGRGLQLLFYSVGIGQISSEVPQNLSASRPQDRQFILSSKKLLLSDSGFYLCAWTVGGNQPQHFGDGTRLSIL.

This clone was detected only once. The chain links TRBV7-9 to TRBJ1-3, with 7 bases fitting TRBD1. V lost 5 bases and J lost 3; bases outside the gene matches: 7. The CDR3 totals 15 residues. Germline loops: CDR1 SEHNR, CDR2 FQNEAQ (reference sequence). The CDR3 region is CASSLGGGGGNTIYF. For the CDR3, the DNA is TGTGCCAGCAGCCTCGGAGGGGGCGGTGGAAACACCATATATTTT.

The chain is built from TRBV18 and TRBJ1-6; D possibly corresponds to TRBD1 (5 bases). V lost 1 base, J lost 9 bases, and 10 bases lay in between. CDR3 length: 14 amino acids. Germline assignment: CDR1 KGHSH and CDR2 LQKENI. CDR3 coding DNA: TGTGCCAGCTCACCACTCCCGGGGACTTCACCCCTCCACTTT. Protein product: CASSPLPGTSPLHF. Filled out from reference TRBV18 and TRBJ1-6, the complete variable domain reads NAGVMQNPRHLVRRRGQEARLRCSPMKGHSHVYWYRQLPEEGLKFMVYLQKENIIDESGMPKERFSAEFPKEGPSILRIQQVVRGDSAAYFCASSPLPGTSPLHFGNGTRLTVT.

The V gene is TRBV5-5, the J gene TRBJ1-5; the D gene is possibly TRBD1 (5 bases). CDR1 and CDR2 from the germline V gene are SGHKS and YYEKEE (reference sequence). V lost 2 bases and J lost 0, with 12 bases in between. The CDR3 contains 16 residues. The CDR3 DNA reads as TGTGCCAGCAGCTTATCTGTCAGGGATAGCAATCAGCCCCAGCATTTT. Translation gives CASSLSVRDSNQPQHF. Variable domain in full (rest from reference TRBV5-5 and TRBJ1-5): DAGVTQSPTHLIKTRGQQVTLRCSPISGHKSVSWYQQVLGQGPQFIFQYYEKEERGRGNFPDRFSARQFPNYSSELNVNALLLGDSALYLCASSLSVRDSNQPQHFGDGTRLSIL.

The chain combines TRBV28 with TRBJ2-1; 14 nucleotides match TRBD2. This CDR3 has 16 residues. CDR1 is MDHEN, CDR2 SYDVKM, per germline. CDR3 sequence: CARGTSGRSPYNEQFF. DNA of the CDR3: TGTGCTCGGGGGACTAGCGGGAGATCGCCCTACAATGAGCAGTTCTTC.

V is TRBV6-4 and J is TRBJ1-2; no firm D call. Trimming shortened V by 3 bases and J by 0 bases, and 8 bases separated the two germline ends. The germline V gene encodes CDR1 MRHNA and CDR2 SNTAGT. The CDR3 runs 14 residues. CDR3 protein: CASSEDGANYGYTF. In DNA, the CDR3 is TGTGCCAGCAGTGAAGACGGAGCTAACTATGGCTACACCTTC.

The CDR3 coding sequence is TGTGCCAGCAGCGGGAACTATGGCTACACCTTC. It yields the protein CASSGNYGYTF. The rearrangement uses TRBV7-2 and TRBJ1-2; D is ambiguous. CDR3 length: 11 residues. V was shortened by 5 bases and J by 2 bases, with 3 bases between the two germline ends. CDR1 and CDR2 from the germline V gene are SGHTA and FQGNSA.

The chain carries TRBV7-6 and TRBJ2-5; D is perhaps TRBD1 or TRBD2 (5 bases each). Germline V gene lookup returns CDR1 SGHVS and CDR2 FNYEAQ. V lost 0 bases, J lost 5 bases, and 13 bases lay in between. CDR3 length: 15 amino acids. CDR3 protein: CASSLANSEGETQYF. CDR3 DNA sequence: TGTGCCAGCAGCTTAGCGAACAGTGAGGGGGAGACCCAGTACTTC.

The chain carries TRBV7-9 and TRBJ1-5; a weak D match, TRBD1 (5 bases). The CDR3 has 14 residues. Trimming stripped 4 bases from V and 3 bases from J, with 10 bases between. CDR1 is SEHNR, CDR2 FQNEAQ, per germline (reference sequence). CDR3 sequence reads: CASSSDRVNQPQHF. The CDR3, as DNA: TGTGCCAGCAGCTCCGACAGAGTCAATCAGCCCCAGCATTTT.

To note about this clone: Distinct nucleotide sequences in the sample also encode this CDR3. The gene calls are TRBV5-5 and TRBJ1-4; the match to TRBD1 covers 10 bases. CDR1 and CDR2 (germline): SGHKS, YYEKEE (reference sequence). The CDR3 is made up of 14 amino acids. Trimming at V came to 0 bases and at J to 8 bases, leaving 1 base not matched to a gene. In nucleotides, the CDR3 is TGTGCCAGCAGCTTGGGGACAGGGGGAGAAAAACTGTTTTTT. It yields the protein CASSLGTGGEKLFF.

This chain links TRBV19 with TRBJ2-7; no firm D call. V was shortened by 1 base and J by 2 bases, with 12 bases between the two germline ends. Germline V lookup: CDR1 LNHDA, CDR2 SQIVND (reference sequence). The CDR3 runs to 15 residues. The CDR3 loop reads CASSIGRDLAYEQYF. CDR3 DNA sequence: TGTGCCAGTAGTATAGGGCGAGACCTAGCCTACGAGCAGTACTTC.

The CDR3 bases are TGTGCCAGCAGTTATCGACAGGGGGCGCCCGGTTCACCCCTCCACTTT. Amino acid sequence: CASSYRQGAPGSPLHF. This chain joins TRBV6-5 and TRBJ1-6; 10 bases are a match to TRBD1. J lost 9 bases, V lost 3 bases, and 8 bases had no gene match. The CDR3 covers 16 residues. Germline CDR1 is MNHEY and CDR2 is SVGAGI.

V and J are TRBV6-5 and TRBJ1-2, with TRBD1 as a possible D gene (6 bases). V was cut by 5 bases and J by 5 bases, with 15 bases left in between. CDR3 length: 14 amino acids. Germline V gene lookup returns CDR1 MNHEY and CDR2 SVGAGI. The CDR3 DNA sequence: TGTGCCAGCAGTACTAGGGGGAGAGGGTATGGCTACACCTTC. As protein: CASSTRGRGYGYTF.

The gene calls are TRBV6-5 and TRBJ1-2; the D gene is possibly TRBD1 (5 bases). Trimming cost V 0 bases and J 7 bases, with 9 bases left between them. CDR1 MNHEY and CDR2 SVGAGI come from the germline V gene. This CDR3 is 13 amino acids long. In DNA form, the CDR3 reads TGTGCCAGCAGTTACTCGGCGGGGACTGGCTACACCTTC. Translated, it gives CASSYSAGTGYTF.

The chain combines TRBV5-1 with TRBJ2-7, with TRBD2 matching 7 bases. The V and J ends lost 3 bases and 3 bases, in that order; junction bases with no gene match: 9. The CDR3 has 15 amino acids. The germline CDR1 and CDR2 sequences are SGHRS and YFSETQ. CDR3 in DNA: TGCGCCAGCAGCTGGGCGGGGGATGGAGGCTACGAGCAGTACTTC. It codes for CASSWAGDGGYEQYF.

The chain combines TRBV5-1 with TRBJ1-2, with TRBD1 matching over 7 bases. CDR3 length equals 14 residues. The germline CDR1 and CDR2 sequences are SGHRS and YFSETQ. Germline trimming cut 3 bases from V and 7 bases from J; bases unmatched to any gene: 9. CDR3 bases: TGCGCCAGCAGCTCAGGACAGGAGGTCGGTGGCTACACCTTC. Protein sequence: CASSSGQEVGGYTF.

The rearrangement joins TRBV7-2 to TRBJ2-2, with D perhaps matching TRBD1 or TRBD2 (7 bases each). V lost 4 bases, J lost 4 bases, and 13 bases lay in between. The CDR3 has 15 amino acids. Germline loops: CDR1 SGHTA, CDR2 FQGNSA. In DNA form, the CDR3 reads TGTGCCAGCAGCTCCCAGGGGGGGACCACCGGGGAGCTGTTTTTT. It translates to CASSSQGGTTGELFF.

The chain recombines TRBV10-3 with TRBJ2-1; 7 bases align to TRBD2. This CDR3 has 15 residues. CDR1 and CDR2 from the germline V gene are ENHRY and SYGVKD. The junction had 13 bases not matched to a gene; V was cut back by 8 bases and J by 6 bases. This CDR3 reads CAIGLAGGSGNEQFF. CDR3 coding DNA: TGTGCCATCGGATTAGCGGGTGGGAGTGGCAATGAGCAGTTCTTC.